The sample holds many counts of the clone carrying this T cell receptor (beta chain). Its antigen remains unidentified. Individual cDNA molecules each received unique molecular identifiers attached to them. From the 5' RACE reads, TCRdb called clonotypes with MiXCR, one entry per CDR3 protein. The top ten clones hold over 3.5% of a sample with about 70,000 distinct CDR3 sequences, 10% to 12% of them seen once. CDR1 SGHNT and CDR2 YYREEE come from the germline V gene (reference sequence). This CDR3 comprises 15 residues. V dropped 0 bases and J dropped 5 bases, with 14 bases sitting between them. The source of the sample is a study of early T cells in non-severe SARS-CoV-2 infection. Study-level information: Chains were unpaired, as sequencing was done on bulk RNA from unsorted whole blood.

Study outcomes and limitations: VDJdb matches were skewed toward anti-spike CD8 T cell responses.

This clonotype originated in an adult who was a healthcare worker with PCR-confirmed SARS-CoV-2 infection or an uninfected control (not recorded which). The V and J genes are TRBV5-4 and TRBJ1-1, with D tentatively TRBD1 (5 bases). Sequences were obtained from whole blood. The chain's CDR3 is CASSLGLGGATEAFF. The DNA for the CDR3 is TGTGCCAGCAGCTTGGGGTTGGGAGGGGCAACTGAAGCTTTCTTT.